This entry concerns a single TCR beta chain. The antigen is unknown. This table comes from immunoSEQ multiplex PCR, and its TCRdb copy is limited to in-frame clones, with some not included. Seen here are some 2.4 million clones, 93% observed once, and the top ten hold around 0.4%. These data are taken from a study of shared clonotypes between healthy human individuals. About the study: A donor's plate count was three for CD4 naive and three for CD4 memory; CD8 naive had two and CD8 memory one. Whole-study results and caveats: Few donors restricted represented genetic and exposure-history diversity.

Donors comprised only Caucasian adults living in Nashville, Tennessee. Deletions cut 3 bases from V and 1 base from J, with 13 bases between. Germline V lookup: CDR1 SGHDT, CDR2 YYEEEE. CDR3 length: 15 residues. The chain combines TRBV5-6 with TRBJ1-2; unclear D gene. The sequence came from a man aged 18 to 35 in good health. Some clones in this sample may be carry-over from other donors' samples. The material sequenced was naive CD4+ T cells from PBMCs. Subset described: CD45RA+ positively selected. The CDR3 DNA follows: TGTGCCAGCAGCTCGACTAGGACGGGTAACTATGGCTACACCTTC. Translated, it gives CASSSTRTGNYGYTF.